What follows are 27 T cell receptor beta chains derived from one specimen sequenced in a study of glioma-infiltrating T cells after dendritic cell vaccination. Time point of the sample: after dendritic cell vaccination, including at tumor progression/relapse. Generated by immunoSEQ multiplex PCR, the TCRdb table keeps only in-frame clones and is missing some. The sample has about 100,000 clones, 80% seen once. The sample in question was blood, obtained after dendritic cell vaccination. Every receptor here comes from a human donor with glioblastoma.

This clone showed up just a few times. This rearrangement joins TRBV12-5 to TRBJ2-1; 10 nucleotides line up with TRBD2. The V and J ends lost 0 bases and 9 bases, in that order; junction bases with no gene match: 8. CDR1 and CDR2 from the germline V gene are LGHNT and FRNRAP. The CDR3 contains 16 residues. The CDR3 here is CASGLVEVAGGGEQFF. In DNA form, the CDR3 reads TGTGCTAGTGGTTTGGTAGAGGTAGCGGGAGGCGGTGAGCAGTTCTTC.

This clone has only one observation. The CDR3 region has the DNA TGTGCCAGCACTGCCGGACAGGGATTTGCAACTAATGAAAAACTGTTTTTT. Translating gives CASTAGQGFATNEKLFF. V and J are TRBV2 and TRBJ1-4, with TRBD1 matching 8 bases. The CDR3 consists of 17 residues. Germline-derived CDR1 and CDR2 are SNHLY and FYNNEI. J lost 0 bases, V lost 7 bases, and 10 bases had no gene match.

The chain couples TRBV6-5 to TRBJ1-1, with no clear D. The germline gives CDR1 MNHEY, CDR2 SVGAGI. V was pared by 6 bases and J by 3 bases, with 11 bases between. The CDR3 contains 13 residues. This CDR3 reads CASSYRGDTEAFF. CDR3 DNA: TGTGCCAGCAGCTACCGCGGTGACACTGAAGCTTTCTTT.

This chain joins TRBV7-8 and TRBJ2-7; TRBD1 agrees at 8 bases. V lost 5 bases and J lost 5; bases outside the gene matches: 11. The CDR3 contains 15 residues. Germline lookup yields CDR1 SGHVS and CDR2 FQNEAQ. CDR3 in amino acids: CASSLRWTGNHEQYF. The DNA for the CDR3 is TGTGCCAGCAGCCTTCGCTGGACAGGGAACCACGAGCAGTACTTC.

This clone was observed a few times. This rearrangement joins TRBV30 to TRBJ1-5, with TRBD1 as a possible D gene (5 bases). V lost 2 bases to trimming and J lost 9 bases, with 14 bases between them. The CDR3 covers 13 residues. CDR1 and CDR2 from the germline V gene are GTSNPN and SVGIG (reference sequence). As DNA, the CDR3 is TGTGCCTGGAGTACTGGGGCCATGGGGCCCCAGCATTTT. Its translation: CAWSTGAMGPQHF. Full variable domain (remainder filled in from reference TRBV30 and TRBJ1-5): SQTIHQWPATLVQPVGSPLSLECTVEGTSNPNLYWYRQAAGRGLQLLFYSVGIGQISSEVPQNLSASRPQDRQFILSSKKLLLSDSGFYLCAWSTGAMGPQHFGDGTRLSIL.

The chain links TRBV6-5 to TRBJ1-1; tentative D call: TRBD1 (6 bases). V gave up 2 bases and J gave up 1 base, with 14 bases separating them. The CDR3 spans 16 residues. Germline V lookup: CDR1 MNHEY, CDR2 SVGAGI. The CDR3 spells CASSYPPGHKNTEAFF. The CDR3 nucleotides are TGTGCCAGCAGTTACCCCCCGGGACACAAGAACACTGAAGCTTTCTTT.

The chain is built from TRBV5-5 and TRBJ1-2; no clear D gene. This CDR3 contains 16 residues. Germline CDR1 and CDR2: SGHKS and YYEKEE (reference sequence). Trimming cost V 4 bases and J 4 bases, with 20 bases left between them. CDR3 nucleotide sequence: TGTGCCAGCAGCCACGAACCACTGATCGTTGGCTATGGCTACACCTTC. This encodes CASSHEPLIVGYGYTF.

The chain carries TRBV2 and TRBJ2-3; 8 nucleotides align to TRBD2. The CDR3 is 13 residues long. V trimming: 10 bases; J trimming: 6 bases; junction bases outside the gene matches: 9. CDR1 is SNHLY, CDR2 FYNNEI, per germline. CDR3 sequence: CATKRGHGDTQYF. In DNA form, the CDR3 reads TGTGCCACAAAGCGGGGGCACGGGGATACGCAGTATTTT.

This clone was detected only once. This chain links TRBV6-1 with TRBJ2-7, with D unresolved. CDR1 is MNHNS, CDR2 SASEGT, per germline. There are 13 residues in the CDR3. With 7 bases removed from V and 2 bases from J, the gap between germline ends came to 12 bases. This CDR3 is CASTLTLTYEQYF. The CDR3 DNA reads TGTGCCAGCACCCTGACACTGACCTACGAGCAGTACTTC.

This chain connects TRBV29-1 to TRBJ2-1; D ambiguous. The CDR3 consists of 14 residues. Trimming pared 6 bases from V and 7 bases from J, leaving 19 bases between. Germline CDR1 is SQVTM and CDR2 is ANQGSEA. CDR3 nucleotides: TGCAGCGTCGGTGTTAAGACTCGACCGAATGAGCAGTTCTTC. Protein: CSVGVKTRPNEQFF.

CDR3 DNA: TGTGCCAGCAGCTGGGACAGGGGGCCCACCCGGACCCAGTACTTC. This codes for CASSWDRGPTRTQYF. V is TRBV5-4 and J is TRBJ2-5, with TRBD1 identical over 12 bases. The CDR3 covers 15 residues. Germline V gives CDR1 SGHNT, CDR2 YYREEE (reference sequence). After removal of 3 bases from V and 7 bases from J, the junction contained 7 bases not matched to a gene.

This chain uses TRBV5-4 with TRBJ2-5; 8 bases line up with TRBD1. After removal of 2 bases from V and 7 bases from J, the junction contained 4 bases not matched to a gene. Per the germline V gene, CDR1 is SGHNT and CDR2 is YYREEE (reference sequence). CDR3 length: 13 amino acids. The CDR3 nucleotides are TGTGCCAGCAGCTTCAGGGGGCGCCCGACCCAGTACTTC. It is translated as CASSFRGRPTQYF.

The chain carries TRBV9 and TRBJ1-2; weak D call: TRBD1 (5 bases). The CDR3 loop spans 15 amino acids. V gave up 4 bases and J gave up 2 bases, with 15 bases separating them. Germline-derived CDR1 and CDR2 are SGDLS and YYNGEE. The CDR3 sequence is CASSTRGVLNYGYTF. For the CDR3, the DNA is TGTGCCAGCAGCACCCGGGGGGTCTTGAACTATGGCTACACCTTC.

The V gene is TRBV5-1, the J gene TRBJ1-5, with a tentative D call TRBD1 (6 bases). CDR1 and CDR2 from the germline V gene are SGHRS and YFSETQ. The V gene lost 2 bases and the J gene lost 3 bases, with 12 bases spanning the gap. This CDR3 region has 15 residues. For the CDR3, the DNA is TGCGCCAGCAGCTTAGGGCAGGGGTACAATCAGCCCCAGCATTTT. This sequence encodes CASSLGQGYNQPQHF.

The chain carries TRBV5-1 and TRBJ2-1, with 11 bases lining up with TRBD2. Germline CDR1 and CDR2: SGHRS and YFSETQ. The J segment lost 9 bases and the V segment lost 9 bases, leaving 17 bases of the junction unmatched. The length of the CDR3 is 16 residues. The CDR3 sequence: CATNPIAGGPSSEQFF. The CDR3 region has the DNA TGCGCCACCAACCCCATAGCGGGGGGGCCAAGTAGTGAGCAGTTCTTC.

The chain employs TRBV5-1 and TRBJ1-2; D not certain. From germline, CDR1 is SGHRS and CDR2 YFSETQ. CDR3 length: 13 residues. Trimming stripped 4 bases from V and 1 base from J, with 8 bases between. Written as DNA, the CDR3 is TGCGCCAGCAGCCACGGGAATAACTATGGCTACACCTTC. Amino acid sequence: CASSHGNNYGYTF.

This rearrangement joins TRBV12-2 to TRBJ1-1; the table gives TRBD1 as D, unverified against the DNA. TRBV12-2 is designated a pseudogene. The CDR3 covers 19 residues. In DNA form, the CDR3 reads TGTGCAAGTCGCTGTCCAGGGACAGGGTTTAGATATATGATACCTGAAGCTTTCTTT. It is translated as CASRCPGTGFRYMIPEAFF.

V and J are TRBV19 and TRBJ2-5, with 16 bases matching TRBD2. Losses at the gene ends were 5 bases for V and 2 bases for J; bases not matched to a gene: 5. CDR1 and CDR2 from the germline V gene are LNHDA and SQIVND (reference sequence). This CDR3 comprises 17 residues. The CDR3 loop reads CASSPGLAGGNQETQYF. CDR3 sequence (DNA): TGTGCCAGTAGTCCGGGACTAGCGGGGGGGAATCAAGAGACCCAGTACTTC. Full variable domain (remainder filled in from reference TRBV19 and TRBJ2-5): DGGITQSPKYLFRKEGQNVTLSCEQNLNHDAMYWYRQDPGQGLRLIYYSQIVNDFQKGDIAEGYSVSREKKESFPLTVTSAQKNPTAFYLCASSPGLAGGNQETQYFGPGTRLLVL.

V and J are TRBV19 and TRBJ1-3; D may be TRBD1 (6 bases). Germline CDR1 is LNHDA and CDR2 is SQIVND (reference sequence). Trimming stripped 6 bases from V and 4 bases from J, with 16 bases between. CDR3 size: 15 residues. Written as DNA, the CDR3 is TGTGCCAGTAGACGACGGCAGGGGTACGGAAACACCATATATTTT. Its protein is CASRRRQGYGNTIYF.

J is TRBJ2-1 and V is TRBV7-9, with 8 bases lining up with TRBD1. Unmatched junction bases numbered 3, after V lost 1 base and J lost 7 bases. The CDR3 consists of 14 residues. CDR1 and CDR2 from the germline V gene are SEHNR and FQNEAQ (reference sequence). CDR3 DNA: TGTGCCAGCAGCTTAGGACAGGGGAGAAATGAGCAGTTCTTC. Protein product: CASSLGQGRNEQFF.

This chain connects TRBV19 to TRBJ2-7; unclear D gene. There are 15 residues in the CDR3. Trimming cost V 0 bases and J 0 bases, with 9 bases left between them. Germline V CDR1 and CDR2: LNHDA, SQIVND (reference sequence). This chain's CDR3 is CASSIEAGLSYEQYF. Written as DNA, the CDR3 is TGTGCCAGTAGTATAGAGGCAGGCCTCTCCTACGAGCAGTACTTC.

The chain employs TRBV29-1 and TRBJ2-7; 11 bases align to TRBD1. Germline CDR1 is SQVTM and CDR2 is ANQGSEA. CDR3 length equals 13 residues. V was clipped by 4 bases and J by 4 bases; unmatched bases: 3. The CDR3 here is CSVGTGGEYEQYF. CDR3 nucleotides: TGCAGCGTTGGGACAGGGGGCGAGTACGAGCAGTACTTC.

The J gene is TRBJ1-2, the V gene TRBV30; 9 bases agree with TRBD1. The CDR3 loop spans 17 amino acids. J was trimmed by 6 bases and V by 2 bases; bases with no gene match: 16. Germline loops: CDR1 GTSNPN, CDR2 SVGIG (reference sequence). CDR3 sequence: CAWSLFTYRGRKDGYTF. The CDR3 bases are TGTGCCTGGAGTTTATTCACATACAGGGGGCGGAAGGATGGCTACACCTTC.

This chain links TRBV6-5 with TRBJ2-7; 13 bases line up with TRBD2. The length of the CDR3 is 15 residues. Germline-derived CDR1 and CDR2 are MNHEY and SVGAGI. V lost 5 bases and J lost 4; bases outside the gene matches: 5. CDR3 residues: CASSPGLAGLYEQYF. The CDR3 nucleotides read TGTGCCAGCAGTCCGGGACTAGCGGGACTATACGAGCAGTACTTC.

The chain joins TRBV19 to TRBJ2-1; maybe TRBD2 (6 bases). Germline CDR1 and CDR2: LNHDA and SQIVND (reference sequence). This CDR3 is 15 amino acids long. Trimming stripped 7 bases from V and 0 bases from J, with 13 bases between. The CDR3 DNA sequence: TGTGCCAGTACTGAGACTAGGGGCTCCTACAATGAGCAGTTCTTC. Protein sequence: CASTETRGSYNEQFF.

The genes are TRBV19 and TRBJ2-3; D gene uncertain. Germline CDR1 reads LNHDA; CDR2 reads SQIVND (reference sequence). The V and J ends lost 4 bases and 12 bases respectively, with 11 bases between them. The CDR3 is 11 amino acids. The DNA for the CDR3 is TGTGCCAGTAGTACACACCAAAAACAGTATTTT. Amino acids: CASSTHQKQYF.

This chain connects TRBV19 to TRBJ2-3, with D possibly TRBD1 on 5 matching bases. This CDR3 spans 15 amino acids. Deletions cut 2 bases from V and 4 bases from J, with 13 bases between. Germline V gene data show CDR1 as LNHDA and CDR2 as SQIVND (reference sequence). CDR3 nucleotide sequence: TGTGCCAGTAGTATAATGAAGGGGCTTGCAGATACGCAGTATTTT. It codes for CASSIMKGLADTQYF. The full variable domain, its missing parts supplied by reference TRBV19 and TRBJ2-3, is DGGITQSPKYLFRKEGQNVTLSCEQNLNHDAMYWYRQDPGQGLRLIYYSQIVNDFQKGDIAEGYSVSREKKESFPLTVTSAQKNPTAFYLCASSIMKGLADTQYFGPGTRLTVL.